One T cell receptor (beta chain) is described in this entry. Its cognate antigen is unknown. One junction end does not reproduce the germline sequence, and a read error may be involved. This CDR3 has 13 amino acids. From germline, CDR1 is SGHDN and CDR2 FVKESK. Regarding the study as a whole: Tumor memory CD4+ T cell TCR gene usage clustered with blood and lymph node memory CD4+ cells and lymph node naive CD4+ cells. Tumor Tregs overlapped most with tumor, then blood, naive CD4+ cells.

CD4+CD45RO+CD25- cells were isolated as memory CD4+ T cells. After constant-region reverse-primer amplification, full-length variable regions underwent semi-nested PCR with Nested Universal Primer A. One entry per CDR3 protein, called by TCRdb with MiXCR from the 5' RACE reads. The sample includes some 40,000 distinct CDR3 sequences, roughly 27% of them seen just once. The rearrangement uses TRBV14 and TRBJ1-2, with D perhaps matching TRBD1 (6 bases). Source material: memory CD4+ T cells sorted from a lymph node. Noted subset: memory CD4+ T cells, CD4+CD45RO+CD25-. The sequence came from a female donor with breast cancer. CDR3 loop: CASSPRQVYSYTF. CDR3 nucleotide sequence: TGTGCCAGCAGTCCCCGACAGGTCTATAGCTACACCTTC.